Below, one TCR beta chain is given with its context. This clonotype appeared a few times. There is no known antigen for this receptor. Per-base qualities were not stored, and no clone one base away is much larger. These data come from a study of post-analysis software for immune sequencing data (dated by TCRdb to about 2015). Turning to the overall study: The recorded disease courses included relapsing-remitting, secondary progressive and progressive-relapsing multiple sclerosis, and some patients had no subtype annotation. The patient repertoires were set against 11 previously published healthy control repertoires from donors whose ages ranged from roughly 6 to 25 years. A subset of samples was prepared in parallel using single-end sample barcoding, then pooled and co-amplified after Illumina adapter ligation.

The library relied on PCR. Sequenced on an Illumina HiSeq 2500. To reduce PCR and sequencing biases, unique molecular identifiers were built into the TCR beta cDNA libraries. Approximately 500,000 cDNA molecules were obtained for every 1 to 10 million input T cells, so each molecule roughly corresponded to one T cell. The patient libraries were prepared and sequenced with the same protocol used for the earlier healthy control dataset. Within a given batch, samples were prepared together, multiplexed and sequenced on the same HiSeq lane. In the source study's methods: MIGEC handled the raw barcoded reads, throwing out single-read molecular identifier groups before consensus assembly and CDR3 extraction. VDJtools was used for post-analysis of the clonotype tables, and diversity was normalized by down-sampling every dataset to the size of the smallest sample. Repertoire overlap clustering matched CDR3 amino acid but not nucleotide sequences to correct batch-related cross-sample contamination. TCRdb handled the public reads itself, with Q25 trimming in fastp and clone calling in MiXCR, and kept productive beta chains. One record per CDR3 amino acid sequence lists the most common genes and DNA. These V and J calls rely on TCRdb rather than the paper's analysis. The sample table lists a few hundred thousand distinct CDR3 sequences, 30% to 40% of them with a count of one. The biggest ten clones account for less than 10% of the sample.

The junction carries 12 bases between V and J, which are trimmed by 2 bases and 2 bases respectively. Including cysteine and phenylalanine, the CDR3 has 15 amino acids. The kept DNA is CDR3 alone, 45 bases in frame from the first base. The germline V gene (reference sequence) gives CDR1 as SEHNR and CDR2 as FQNEAQ. To demonstrate the VDJtools post-analysis software, the study profiled TCR beta repertoires from the peripheral blood of about a dozen young patients with multiple sclerosis. The multiple sclerosis patients were children and adolescents ranging in age from about 6 to 16 years. What the study reported, not specific to this receptor: Patients showed significantly higher frequencies than controls for five TRBV segments, among them TRBV5-6, TRBV5-1 and TRBV20-1. Strong co-clustering of samples prepared in the same batch was shown by direct clustering with F measure, prompting a batch-effect correction. Significantly lower normalized Chao1 diversity was found in multiple sclerosis patients than in controls, suggesting substantial peripheral T-cell clonal expansion. The multiple sclerosis patient group was slightly younger than the control group.

Sequencing was carried out using blood. The source is a girl aged 2-15 years with multiple sclerosis. The chain is assembled from TRBV7-9 and TRBJ1-2, with a tentative D gene TRBD1 over 6 matching bases. The DNA sequence follows: TGTGCCAGCAGCTTAACCGGGACACCAAACTATGGCTACACCTTC. This encodes CASSLTGTPNYGYTF.